The 11 T cell receptor beta chains below were found in one sample sequenced in a study of beta chain features in type 1 diabetes (dated by TCRdb to the late 2010s). The library was made by the immunoSEQ multiplex PCR assay. The entire isolated RNA was reverse transcribed using the High Capacity cDNA Reverse Transcription Kit, and thus expressed TCRB transcripts were sequenced. TCRdb retrieved this table from immuneACCESS and kept in-frame rearrangements only. Not all clones are present; in checked studies, unresolved V genes account for under half, and no reason is known for the remainder. The table for this sample lists fewer than 500,000 clones; around 14% of them were counted only once. The ten largest clones capture 0.035% to 0.045% of the sample. Specimen: naive CD4+ T cells from blood. The cell subset or site label, read with the paper, signifies: true naive CD4+ T cells. These receptors were obtained from a man aged 25-45 years in good health.

The rearrangement links TRBV7-2 to TRBJ2-3; the D gene is possibly TRBD1 (5 bases). From germline, CDR1 is SGHTA and CDR2 FQGNSA. The CDR3 spans 16 residues. With 1 base removed from V and 0 bases from J, the gap between germline ends came to 11 bases. The CDR3 here is CASSLEQATSTDTQYF. DNA for the CDR3: TGTGCCAGCAGCTTAGAACAGGCCACTAGCACAGATACGCAGTATTTT. Together with reference TRBV7-2 and TRBJ2-3, the CDR3 gives the full variable domain: GAGVSQSPSNKVTEKGKDVELRCDPISGHTALYWYRQSLGQGLEFLIYFQGNSAPDKSGLPSDRFSAERTGGSVSTLTIQRTQQEDSAVYLCASSLEQATSTDTQYFGPGTRLTVL.

This clone was picked up a small number of times. The V gene is TRBV18, the J gene TRBJ2-5; D perhaps matches TRBD1 (6 bases). CDR1 is KGHSH, CDR2 LQKENI, per germline. Trimming cost V 2 bases and J 5 bases, with 15 bases left between them. The CDR3 consists of 15 residues. The CDR3 nucleotides are TGTGCCAGCTCACCAGGCACAGGGAAATGGGAGACCCAGTACTTC. The encoded protein is CASSPGTGKWETQYF.

The rearrangement links TRBV2 to TRBJ2-5, with no clear D. This CDR3 is 12 amino acids long. The V gene's germline CDR1 is SNHLY and CDR2 FYNNEI. The V gene lost 6 bases and the J gene lost 7 bases, with 12 bases spanning the gap. In DNA form, the CDR3 reads TGTGCCAGCAGAGGCGGTCCGGGGACCCAGTACTTC. Its translation: CASRGGPGTQYF.

The sample holds a few counts of this clone. The chain employs TRBV6-5 and TRBJ2-3, with 8 bases fitting TRBD1. Per the germline V gene, CDR1 is MNHEY and CDR2 is SVGAGI. V gave up 6 bases and J gave up 5 bases; unmatched junction bases: 7. The CDR3 totals 14 residues. The CDR3, as DNA: TGTGCCAGCAGCCGTAGGACAGGGAGAGATACGCAGTATTTT. It yields the protein CASSRRTGRDTQYF.

About this clone itself: The sample carries other DNA sequences with the same CDR3. The gene calls are TRBV10-3 and TRBJ2-1; no clear D. V was trimmed by 1 base and J by 7 bases, leaving 2 bases between them. Per the germline V gene, CDR1 is ENHRY and CDR2 is SYGVKD. The CDR3 is 11 amino acids. The CDR3 here is CAISELNEQFF. The CDR3 nucleotides read TGTGCCATCAGTGAGTTGAATGAGCAGTTCTTC.

This clone was observed a few times. The chain links TRBV7-9 to TRBJ2-5; D might be TRBD2 (6 bases). The CDR3 extends over 13 amino acids. Per the germline V gene, CDR1 is SEHNR and CDR2 is FQNEAQ (reference sequence). The ends were cut back, 3 bases at V and 5 bases at J, with 10 bases in the middle. CDR3 DNA sequence: TGTGCCAGCAGCTTGGAGGGTGTCGAGACCCAGTACTTC. Protein product: CASSLEGVETQYF.

This clone was counted between two and nine times. V usage is TRBV6-1 and J usage is TRBJ2-7; unclear D gene. CDR3 length: 15 amino acids. Per germline, CDR1 MNHNS and CDR2 SASEGT. The V and J ends lost 1 base and 4 bases respectively, with 14 bases between them. The CDR3 DNA is TGTGCCAGCAGTGAAGTCGCATCCTTACCGTACGAGCAGTACTTC. It specifies CASSEVASLPYEQYF.

The chain recombines TRBV10-3 with TRBJ2-2; no definite D call. There are 14 residues in the CDR3. V was trimmed by 4 bases and J by 1 base, leaving 7 bases between them. Germline V gene data show CDR1 as ENHRY and CDR2 as SYGVKD. In DNA form, the CDR3 reads TGTGCCATCAGTGGATTGGTGAACACCGGGGAGCTGTTTTTT. Amino acids: CAISGLVNTGELFF.

This clone has more than one count but fewer than ten. The rearrangement uses TRBV20-1 and TRBJ1-2; tentatively, D is TRBD1 (5 bases). The V end was cut by 6 bases, the J end by 8 bases, with 13 bases between. In germline, CDR1 is DFQATT, CDR2 SNEGSKA (reference sequence). This CDR3 has 11 amino acids. The CDR3 DNA follows: TGCAGTGCGGACACTAGGAGGGGCTACACCTTC. Translation: CSADTRRGYTF.

DNA of the CDR3: TGTGCCAGCAGTTACACACCCTCCTACAATGAGCAGTTCTTC. It codes for CASSYTPSYNEQFF. The chain uses TRBV6-5 and TRBJ2-1; D call uncertain. The CDR3 is 14 residues long. CDR1 and CDR2 (germline): MNHEY, SVGAGI. Trimming removed 2 bases from V and 0 bases from J, with 5 bases in between.

The chain has TRBV1 and TRBJ2-7. TRBV1 is designated a pseudogene. CDR3 length: 12 amino acids. The CDR3 DNA reads TGCACCAGCAGCGGTCCCCTCTACGAGCAGTACGTC. This gives the protein CTSSGPLYEQYV.